Presented here are 6 T cell receptor beta chains from one specimen sequenced in a study of blood T cell repertoires in COVID-19. Profiled with immunoSEQ multiplex PCR; TCRdb holds only in-frame clones, not every one. The table shows roughly 150,000 clones, with around 90% occurring only once. The sample taken for sequencing was peripheral blood. Receptor source: a man aged 60 to 75 with active or convalescent COVID-19.

The chain recombines TRBV21-1 with TRBJ2-1; the table's D call of TRBD2 was not tested on the DNA. TRBV21-1 is a documented pseudogene. The CDR3 length is 18 residues. The chain's CDR3 is CASSPRWGLAGGDNEQFF. DNA of the CDR3: TGTGCCAGCAGCCCCCGATGGGGACTAGCGGGAGGAGACAATGAGCAGTTCTTC.

The chain carries TRBV10-3 and TRBJ2-2; 14 nucleotides match TRBD2. CDR3 length equals 16 residues. Germline V CDR1 and CDR2: ENHRY, SYGVKD. V dropped 4 bases and J dropped 4; count of bases not matched to a gene: 2. In DNA form, the CDR3 reads TGTGCCATCAGTGTCGGGACTAGCGGGGGCACCGGGGAGCTGTTTTTT. Amino acids: CAISVGTSGGTGELFF.

This chain links TRBV6-5 with TRBJ1-2; TRBD1 matches 7 bases. The V segment lost 8 bases and the J segment 2 bases; nucleotides outside the gene matches: 8. The CDR3 has 14 amino acids. Germline CDR1 MNHEY, CDR2 SVGAGI. The CDR3 nucleotides are TGTGCCAGCCTAATTGTACAGGGGAACTATGGCTACACCTTC. Encoded protein: CASLIVQGNYGYTF.

This chain connects TRBV29-1 to TRBJ1-1; possibly TRBD1 for D (5 bases). The germline gives CDR1 SQVTM, CDR2 ANQGSEA. The germline V and J ends were trimmed by 8 bases and 7 bases, with 11 bases remaining between them. CDR3 length: 10 amino acids. CDR3 sequence reads: CSSQDSEAFF. CDR3 bases: TGCAGCTCACAAGACAGTGAAGCTTTCTTT. The variable domain in full, completed from reference TRBV29-1 and TRBJ1-1, reads SAVISQKPSRDICQRGTSLTIQCQVDSQVTMMFWYRQQPGQSLTLIATANQGSEATYESGFVIDKFPISRPNLTFSTLTVSNMSPEDSSIYLCSSQDSEAFFGQGTRLTVV.

CDR3 nucleotides: TGTGCCAGCAGGCTTGCCCAGGGTTTGAACTATGGCTACACCTTC. It codes for CASRLAQGLNYGYTF. The chain uses TRBV27 and TRBJ1-2; possible D gene TRBD1, 5 bases. CDR3 length: 15 residues. Trimming pared 6 bases from V and 2 bases from J, leaving 16 bases between. The V gene's germline CDR1 is MNHEY and CDR2 SMNVEV (reference sequence).

The V call is TRBV6-6, the J call TRBJ2-7; 9 nucleotides agree with TRBD1. This CDR3 has 17 residues. CDR1 is MNHNY and CDR2 is SVGAGI in the germline V gene (reference sequence). The V gene end was trimmed by 5 bases and the J gene end by 0 bases; junction bases not matched to a gene: 11. The CDR3, as DNA: TGTGCCAGCAGTCCCCCCACAGGGGGCGCGGACTCCTACGAGCAGTACTTC. The encoded protein is CASSPPTGGADSYEQYF.